The 5 T cell receptor beta chains given below trace back to one sample, sequenced in a study of T cell responses to AZD1222 COVID-19 vaccine. Method: immunoSEQ multiplex PCR; TCRdb's copy keeps in-frame clones and lacks some. The table shows some 130,000 clones, with 90% to 95% occurring only once. The input for sequencing was peripheral blood, taken 28 days after the second AZD1222 dose. Source of these receptors: an adult who received the AZD1222 COVID-19 vaccine.

The rearrangement joins TRBV13 to TRBJ2-5; D is possibly TRBD1 (6 bases). CDR3 length equals 12 residues. Germline V gene data show CDR1 as PRHDT and CDR2 as FYEKMQ (reference sequence). Trimming shortened V by 4 bases and J by 3 bases, and 6 bases separated the two germline ends. As DNA, the CDR3 is TGTGCCAGCAGCTACAGGGAAGAGACCCAGTACTTC. This translates into CASSYREETQYF.

The chain recombines TRBV19 with TRBJ1-5; D possibly corresponds to TRBD1 (6 bases). V dropped 0 bases and J dropped 1 base, with 13 bases sitting between them. The CDR3 consists of 17 residues. Germline assignment: CDR1 LNHDA and CDR2 SQIVND (reference sequence). Here the CDR3 DNA reads TGTGCCAGTAGTATAGATTATCCGGGGGCCAGCAATCAGCCCCAGCATTTT. The encoded protein is CASSIDYPGASNQPQHF.

In DNA, the CDR3 is TGTGCCAGCTCACCACCGGCCACCCATCAGGGGGAGCAGTACTTC. This codes for CASSPPATHQGEQYF. The chain couples TRBV18 to TRBJ2-7; maybe TRBD1 (6 bases). V shed 0 bases and J shed 7 bases, with 16 bases lying between them. Germline CDR1 reads KGHSH; CDR2 reads LQKENI. The CDR3 runs to 15 residues. Drawing the rest from reference TRBV18 and TRBJ2-7, the complete variable domain is NAGVMQNPRHLVRRRGQEARLRCSPMKGHSHVYWYRQLPEEGLKFMVYLQKENIIDESGMPKERFSAEFPKEGPSILRIQQVVRGDSAAYFCASSPPATHQGEQYFGPGTRLTVT.

The chain combines TRBV2 with TRBJ1-3; no reliable D call. The length of the CDR3 is 15 residues. V was shortened by 4 bases and J by 4 bases, with 14 bases between the two germline ends. Germline lookup yields CDR1 SNHLY and CDR2 FYNNEI. The CDR3 DNA reads as TGTGCCAGCAGTGGGCCCCCAGACCGCGGAAACACCATATATTTT. Its protein product is CASSGPPDRGNTIYF.

This chain uses TRBV6-5 with TRBJ1-2, with D uncertain. V was trimmed by 5 bases and J by 5 bases, leaving 12 bases between them. The CDR3 has 13 amino acids. Germline loops: CDR1 MNHEY, CDR2 SVGAGI. CDR3 nucleotide sequence: TGTGCCAGCAGTATCCAGGCTGGGTATGGCTACACCTTC. It codes for CASSIQAGYGYTF.